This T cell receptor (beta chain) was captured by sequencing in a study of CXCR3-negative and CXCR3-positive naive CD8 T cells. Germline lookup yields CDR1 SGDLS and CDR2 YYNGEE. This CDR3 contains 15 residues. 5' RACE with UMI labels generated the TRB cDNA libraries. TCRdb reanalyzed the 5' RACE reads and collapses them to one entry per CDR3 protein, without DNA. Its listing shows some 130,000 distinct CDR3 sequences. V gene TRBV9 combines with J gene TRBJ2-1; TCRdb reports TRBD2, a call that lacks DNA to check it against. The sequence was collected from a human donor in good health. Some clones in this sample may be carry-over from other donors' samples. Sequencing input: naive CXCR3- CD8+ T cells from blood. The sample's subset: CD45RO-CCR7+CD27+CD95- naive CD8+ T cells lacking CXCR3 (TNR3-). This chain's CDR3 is CASSVDSTSSDEQFF.